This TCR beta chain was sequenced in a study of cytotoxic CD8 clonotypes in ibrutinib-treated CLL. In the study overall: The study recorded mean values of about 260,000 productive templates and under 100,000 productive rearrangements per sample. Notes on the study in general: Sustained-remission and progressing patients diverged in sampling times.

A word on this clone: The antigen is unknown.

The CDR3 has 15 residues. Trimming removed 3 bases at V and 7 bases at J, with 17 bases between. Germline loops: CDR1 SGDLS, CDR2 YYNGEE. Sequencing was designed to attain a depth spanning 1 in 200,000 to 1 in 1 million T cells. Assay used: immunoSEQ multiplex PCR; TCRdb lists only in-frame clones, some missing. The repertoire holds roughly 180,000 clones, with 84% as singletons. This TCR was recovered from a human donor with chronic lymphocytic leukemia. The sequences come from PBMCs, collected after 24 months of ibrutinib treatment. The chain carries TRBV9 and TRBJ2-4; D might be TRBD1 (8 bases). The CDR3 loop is CASSAIDRGGNIQYF. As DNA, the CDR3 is TGTGCCAGCAGCGCTATCGACAGGGGAGGGAACATTCAGTACTTC. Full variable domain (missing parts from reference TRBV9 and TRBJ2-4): DSGVTQTPKHLITATGQRVTLRCSPRSGDLSVYWYQQSLDQGLQFLIQYYNGEERAKGNILERFSAQQFPDLHSELNLSSLELGDSALYFCASSAIDRGGNIQYFGAGTRLSVL.